This T cell receptor (beta chain) derives from a study of cytomegalovirus exposure and HLA in healthy donors. Findings of the study overall: It was shown in a later analysis that HLA-associated TCR beta chains were more clonally expanded than other, equally common chains. Altogether, around 160 TCR beta chains were recorded as cytomegalovirus-associated. A later analysis associated roughly 15,000 TCR beta sequences with HLA alleles at a 0.05 false discovery rate.

The PCR ran on 60 Vbeta and 13 Jbeta primers. The protocol was immunoSEQ multiplex PCR, while the TCRdb copy is restricted to in-frame clones and leaves out a portion. The sample gives roughly 130,000 clones, about three fifths of which show up once; about 1.8% is in the top ten. Donors showed nominal health when sampled, although they likely had unrecorded immune exposures. The CDR3 consists of 16 residues. V shed 0 bases, J shed 7 bases, and the junction held 9 bases outside the gene matches. Germline CDR1 and CDR2: SGHRS and YFSETQ. Turning to this clone: The antigen is not known.

Sequencing was carried out using PBMCs. The clonotype was recovered from a male donor in good health and CMV-seronegative. The V call is TRBV5-1, the J call TRBJ2-2; 7 nucleotides match TRBD1. The chain's CDR3 is CASSLETGKVGGELFF. Here the CDR3 DNA reads TGCGCCAGCAGCTTGGAGACAGGGAAGGTTGGCGGGGAGCTGTTTTTT. The whole variable domain, remainder taken from reference TRBV5-1 and TRBJ2-2, is KAGVTQTPRYLIKTRGQQVTLSCSPISGHRSVSWYQQTPGQGLQFLFEYFSETQRNKGNFPGRFSGRQFSNSRSEMNVSTLELGDSALYLCASSLETGKVGGELFFGEGSRLTVL.